This T cell receptor (beta chain) was captured in a study of T-cell memory formation after mild COVID-19. The ends lost 4 bases at V and 3 bases at J; junction bases unmatched: 5. The CDR3 totals 14 residues. Germline-derived CDR1 and CDR2 are SGDLS and YYNGEE. TCRdb independently ran MiXCR on the 5' RACE reads; one entry per CDR3 protein. The table records 150,000 to 200,000 distinct CDR3 sequences, around a fifth of them present only once. The chain recombines TRBV9 with TRBJ2-3, with 7 positions matching TRBD1. What was sequenced was PBMCs or a T cell subset sorted from them (not recorded which). The clonotype comes from an adult woman who had mild COVID-19 (a few samples of this study predate the infection). Cell type and time point are not known. CDR3 residues: CASSLGQETDTQYF. CDR3 DNA: TGTGCCAGCAGCTTAGGACAGGAGACAGATACGCAGTATTTT. Filled out from reference TRBV9 and TRBJ2-3, the complete variable domain reads DSGVTQTPKHLITATGQRVTLRCSPRSGDLSVYWYQQSLDQGLQFLIQYYNGEERAKGNILERFSAQQFPDLHSELNLSSLELGDSALYFCASSLGQETDTQYFGPGTRLTVL.